These T cell receptor beta chains were read from a single sample in a study of CXCR3-negative and CXCR3-positive naive CD8 T cells. Each CDR3 protein gets one entry in TCRdb, which reprocessed the 5' RACE reads and gives no DNA. Recorded for this sample: approximately 56,000 distinct CDR3 sequences. The sequencing input was memory CD8+ T cells from blood. All receptors derive from a human donor in good health. Some clones in this sample may be carry-over from other donors' samples. Both conserved end residues are part of each CDR3. The order of the fields is V gene, J gene, CDR3 protein.

v_call: TRBV9; j_call: TRBJ1-1; cdr3_aa: CASSVAGELDEAFF
v_call: TRBV6-5; j_call: TRBJ2-5; cdr3_aa: CASSYSAGQGAETQYF
v_call: TRBV15; j_call: TRBJ1-6; cdr3_aa: CATGNPGSGNSPLHF
v_call: TRBV6-5; j_call: TRBJ2-2; cdr3_aa: CASSYRSGELFF
v_call: TRBV7-9; j_call: TRBJ2-7; cdr3_aa: CASSPPMRSYEQYF
v_call: TRBV12-3/TRBV12-4; j_call: TRBJ1-6; cdr3_aa: CASSRSTGNYNSPLHF
v_call: TRBV5-1; j_call: TRBJ2-2; cdr3_aa: CASSQTSGGPNTGELFF
v_call: TRBV29-1; j_call: TRBJ2-2; cdr3_aa: CSVALRGAENTGELFF
v_call: TRBV20-1; j_call: TRBJ1-2; cdr3_aa: CSAPRDRRNYGYTF
v_call: TRBV29-1; j_call: TRBJ2-7; cdr3_aa: CSVWGMSYEQYF